Following are 4 T cell receptor beta chains from one sample sequenced in a study of T-cell memory formation after mild COVID-19. Each CDR3 protein gets one entry after TCRdb re-called the 5' RACE reads with MiXCR. Among 550,000 to 600,000 distinct CDR3 sequences listed, about 20% were seen once. The specimen was PBMCs or a T cell subset sorted from them (not recorded which). The receptors come from an adult woman who had mild COVID-19 (a few samples of this study predate the infection). Cell type and time point are not known.

This clonotype has a handful of counts. This rearrangement joins TRBV6-1 to TRBJ2-3; 14 nucleotides match TRBD2. The CDR3 totals 15 residues. Germline trimming cut 3 bases from V and 5 bases from J; bases unmatched to any gene: 1. Germline CDR1 MNHNS, CDR2 SASEGT. CDR3 nucleotides: TGTGCCAGCAGTGACGGGACTAGCGGGAGAGATACGCAGTATTTT. It translates to CASSDGTSGRDTQYF.

Only a few counts were recorded for this clonotype. The chain links TRBV12-3 or TRBV12-4 to TRBJ2-1; D is uncertain. CDR3 length: 15 amino acids. With 3 bases removed from V and 9 bases from J, the gap between germline ends came to 18 bases. CDR3 loop: CASSFGRGRSSEQFF. DNA for the CDR3: TGTGCCAGCAGTTTTGGGCGAGGACGAAGCAGTGAGCAGTTCTTC.

This clonotype turned up a few times. The chain joins TRBV4-1 to TRBJ2-5; D perhaps matches TRBD2 (5 bases). Germline V lookup: CDR1 MGHRA, CDR2 YSYEKL. The CDR3 has 15 residues. V lost 1 base, J lost 4 bases, and 13 bases lay in between. The CDR3 loop is CASSQAGIGGETQYF. CDR3 DNA sequence: TGCGCCAGCAGCCAAGCAGGAATCGGAGGAGAGACCCAGTACTTC.

This sequence joins TRBV11-2 and TRBJ2-7, with 10 bases that match TRBD1. The J segment lost 5 bases and the V segment lost 5 bases, leaving 12 bases of the junction unmatched. CDR1 SGHAT and CDR2 FQNNGV come from the germline V gene. This CDR3 contains 16 residues. The CDR3 spells CASSRRDRGTKNEQYF. DNA of the CDR3: TGTGCCAGCAGCCGGAGGGACAGGGGAACGAAGAACGAGCAGTACTTC.